The subject of this entry is one T cell receptor (beta chain). V was shortened by 3 bases and J by 0 bases, with 9 bases between the two germline ends. Germline V lookup: CDR1 SGHRS, CDR2 YFSETQ. The CDR3 extends over 15 amino acids. Generated by immunoSEQ multiplex PCR, the TCRdb table keeps only in-frame clones and is missing some. The data show some 400,000 clones, about 90% seen once. The sample belongs to a study of blood T cell repertoires in COVID-19. This chain connects TRBV5-1 to TRBJ1-4, with D perhaps TRBD1 (6 bases). Source material: peripheral blood. This clonotype originated in a man aged 18 to 30 with active or convalescent COVID-19. The CDR3 DNA follows: TGCGCCAGCAGCTACGGGACAACAACTAATGAAAAACTGTTTTTT. Its protein is CASSYGTTTNEKLFF.